This T cell receptor beta chain appears in the sequencing data of a study of T cell responses to AZD1222 COVID-19 vaccine. Broader study findings: After two AZD1222 doses, spike-specific TCR breadth and depth rose versus day 0. There were repertoire samples only from the period after the peak T cell response.

The CDR3 runs to 15 residues. Per the germline V gene, CDR1 is SGHDT and CDR2 is YYEEEE. V was clipped by 0 bases and J by 3 bases, with 13 bases between them. Repertoires were generated with immunoSEQ multiplex PCR, while TCRdb's copy carries only in-frame clones and drops some. Of 100,000 to 150,000 clones listed, roughly nine tenths were seen once; the top ten hold 1.3% to 1.5%. Notes on this clone: Its specificity is not known.

The source of this sequence is an adult in good health. This material consisted of peripheral blood, taken on day 0 of AZD1222 vaccination. This sequence joins TRBV5-6 and TRBJ2-7; tentative D call: TRBD2 (5 bases). As DNA, the CDR3 is TGTGCCAGCAGCTTGGCGGGCGGGTTAGACTACGAGCAGTACTTC. As protein: CASSLAGGLDYEQYF.